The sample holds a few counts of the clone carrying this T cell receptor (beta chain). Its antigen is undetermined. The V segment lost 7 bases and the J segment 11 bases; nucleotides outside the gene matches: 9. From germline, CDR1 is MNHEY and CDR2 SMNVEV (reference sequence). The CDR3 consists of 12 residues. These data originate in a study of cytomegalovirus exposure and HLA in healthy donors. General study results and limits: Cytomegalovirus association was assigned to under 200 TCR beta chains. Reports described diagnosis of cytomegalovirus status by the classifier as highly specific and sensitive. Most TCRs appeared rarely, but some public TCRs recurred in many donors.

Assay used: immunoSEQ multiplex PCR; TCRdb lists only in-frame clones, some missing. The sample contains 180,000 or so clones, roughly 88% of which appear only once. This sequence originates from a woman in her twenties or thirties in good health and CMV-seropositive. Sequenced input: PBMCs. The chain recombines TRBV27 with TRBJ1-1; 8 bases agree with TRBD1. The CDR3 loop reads CASIRMTGEAFF. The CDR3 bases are TGTGCCAGCATAAGGATGACAGGGGAGGCTTTCTTT.